This T cell receptor beta chain originates from a study of cytomegalovirus exposure and HLA in healthy donors. Across the study: An earlier analysis identified some 110 million unique TCR beta sequences in approximately 190 million T cells. A data release that came early held around 85 million unique TCRs from HLA-typed donors. Study results and caveats: Several of the most significant clusters appeared linked to common viral pathogens, based on a later analysis. Presence/absence analyses took donor sequencing depth as roughly uniform.

Looked up from germline, CDR1 is KGHSH and CDR2 is LQKENI. V lost 0 bases and J 2 bases, leaving 14 bases between the germline ends. This CDR3 has 16 residues. This clone was seen once. The antigen is not known. A multiplex PCR was run with 60 Vbeta primers and 13 Jbeta primers. TCRdb keeps only in-frame clones here, not all; method: immunoSEQ multiplex PCR. In the table there are 180,000 or so clones, around 78% of which are singletons. The chain combines TRBV18 with TRBJ2-7, with a possible D match to TRBD2 (6 bases). Input material: PBMCs. This TCR was sampled from a woman in her twenties or thirties in good health and CMV-seropositive. Here the CDR3 reads CASSPPFGGSAYEQYF. Written as DNA, the CDR3 is TGTGCCAGCTCACCACCTTTCGGGGGTTCGGCCTACGAGCAGTACTTC.